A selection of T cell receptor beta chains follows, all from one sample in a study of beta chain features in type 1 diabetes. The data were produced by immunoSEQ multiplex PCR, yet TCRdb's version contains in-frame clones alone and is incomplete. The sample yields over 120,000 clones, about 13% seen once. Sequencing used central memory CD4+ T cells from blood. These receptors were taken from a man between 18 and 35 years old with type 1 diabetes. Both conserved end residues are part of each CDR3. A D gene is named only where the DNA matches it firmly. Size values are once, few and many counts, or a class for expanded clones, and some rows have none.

CDR3aa: CAWTADTYEQYF
CDR3nt: TGTGCCTGGACTGCGGATACCTACGAGCAGTACTTC
len: 12
v_gene: TRBV30
abundance: NA
j_gene: TRBJ2-7
d_gene: NA

CDR3aa: CASRSQGTNSPLHF
CDR3nt: TGTGCCAGCAGAAGTCAGGGCACGAATTCACCCCTCCACTTT
len: 14
v_gene: TRBV14
abundance: many
j_gene: TRBJ1-6
d_gene: NA

CDR3aa: CASSSSRDRVSNSEQFF
CDR3nt: TGTGCCAGCAGCTCTAGCCGGGACAGGGTCAGCAATAGTGAGCAGTTCTTC
len: 17
v_gene: TRBV7-8
abundance: NA
j_gene: TRBJ2-1
d_gene: TRBD1

CDR3aa: CSVVLAGEIHEQYF
CDR3nt: TGCAGCGTAGTACTAGCGGGGGAAATCCACGAGCAGTACTTC
len: 14
v_gene: TRBV29-1
abundance: many
j_gene: TRBJ2-7
d_gene: TRBD2

CDR3aa: CASSAGQNYNEQFF
CDR3nt: TGCGCCAGCAGCGCAGGACAGAATTACAATGAGCAGTTCTTC
len: 14
v_gene: TRBV5-1
abundance: NA
j_gene: TRBJ2-1
d_gene: NA

CDR3aa: CSARTGTGNTIYF
CDR3nt: TGCAGCGCCCGGACAGGGACTGGAAACACCATATATTTT
len: 13
v_gene: TRBV29-1
abundance: NA
j_gene: TRBJ1-3
d_gene: TRBD1

CDR3aa: CASSLTRSSYEQYF
CDR3nt: TGTGCCAGCAGCCTGACTCGGAGCTCCTACGAGCAGTACTTC
len: 14
v_gene: TRBV11-3
abundance: NA
j_gene: TRBJ2-7
d_gene: NA

CDR3aa: CASSLNTRTNEKLFF
CDR3nt: TGTGCCAGCAGCCTCAACACGAGAACTAATGAAAAACTGTTTTTT
len: 15
v_gene: TRBV2
abundance: few
j_gene: TRBJ1-4
d_gene: NA

CDR3aa: CASSHRTGTNYGYTF
CDR3nt: TGTGCCAGCAGCCATCGGACAGGGACTAACTATGGCTACACCTTC
len: 15
v_gene: TRBV4-2
abundance: NA
j_gene: TRBJ1-2
d_gene: TRBD1

CDR3aa: CASSKSDSPGYTF
CDR3nt: TGTGCCAGCAGCAAATCGGACAGCCCCGGCTACACCTTC
len: 13
v_gene: TRBV7-9
abundance: NA
j_gene: TRBJ1-2
d_gene: NA

CDR3aa: CAWSSGAYGYTF
CDR3nt: TGTGCCTGGAGTTCAGGAGCCTATGGCTACACCTTC
len: 12
v_gene: TRBV30
abundance: few
j_gene: TRBJ1-2
d_gene: NA

CDR3aa: CASSLQGGAYNEQFF
CDR3nt: TGCGCCAGCAGCTTGCAGGGTGGGGCCTACAATGAGCAGTTCTTC
len: 15
v_gene: TRBV5-1
abundance: NA
j_gene: TRBJ2-1
d_gene: NA

CDR3aa: CASSEERTRRYEQYF
CDR3nt: TGTGCCAGCAGTGAAGAGAGAACTAGACGCTACGAGCAGTACTTC
len: 15
v_gene: TRBV2
abundance: few
j_gene: TRBJ2-7
d_gene: NA

CDR3aa: CASSLTGRAGNEQFF
CDR3nt: TGTGCCAGCAGTTTGACCGGGCGCGCCGGTAATGAGCAGTTCTTC
len: 15
v_gene: TRBV28
abundance: few
j_gene: TRBJ2-1
d_gene: NA

CDR3aa: CASMSLAGNEQFF
CDR3nt: TGTGCCAGCATGTCCCTAGCGGGCAATGAGCAGTTCTTC
len: 13
v_gene: TRBV2
abundance: few
j_gene: TRBJ2-1
d_gene: TRBD2

CDR3aa: CASSPDRGTDTQYF
CDR3nt: TGTGCCAGCAGCCCCGACAGGGGTACAGATACGCAGTATTTT
len: 14
v_gene: TRBV9
abundance: few
j_gene: TRBJ2-3
d_gene: TRBD1

CDR3aa: CASSPPTRMSSYEQYF
CDR3nt: TGTGCCAGCAGCCCCCCTACGAGGATGAGCTCCTACGAGCAGTACTTC
len: 16
v_gene: TRBV7-8
abundance: many
j_gene: TRBJ2-7
d_gene: NA

CDR3aa: CASSSQVDTEAFF
CDR3nt: TGCGCCAGCAGCTCTCAGGTCGACACTGAAGCTTTCTTT
len: 13
v_gene: TRBV5-1
abundance: NA
j_gene: TRBJ1-1
d_gene: NA

CDR3aa: CASSLGEVSNQPQHF
CDR3nt: TGCGCCAGCAGCCTGGGAGAGGTTAGCAATCAGCCCCAGCATTTT
len: 15
v_gene: TRBV5-1
abundance: NA
j_gene: TRBJ1-5
d_gene: NA

CDR3aa: CASSLNQETQYF
CDR3nt: TGTGCCAGCAGCTTGAATCAAGAGACCCAGTACTTC
len: 12
v_gene: TRBV5-6
abundance: NA
j_gene: TRBJ2-5
d_gene: NA

CDR3aa: CAWINHAPEQGPTDTQYF
CDR3nt: TGTGCCTGGATAAATCACGCACCTGAACAGGGACCCACCGATACGCAGTATTTT
len: 18
v_gene: TRBV30
abundance: few
j_gene: TRBJ2-3
d_gene: NA